Listed here are 30 T cell receptor beta chains from one sample, sequenced in a study of T cell responses to AZD1222 COVID-19 vaccine. Using immunoSEQ multiplex PCR, the repertoire was profiled, and TCRdb retains in-frame clones only, with some absent. The top ten hold 5% to 5.5% of the sample, which has about 110,000 clones, 75% to 90% seen once. Sequenced here: peripheral blood, sampled on day 0 of AZD1222 vaccination. Receptors originate from an adult in good health.

The chain combines TRBV9 with TRBJ2-7; weak D call: TRBD2 (6 bases). This CDR3 region has 15 residues. CDR1 and CDR2 from the germline V gene are SGDLS and YYNGEE. Trimming cost V 0 bases and J 3 bases, with 13 bases left between them. CDR3 sequence reads: CASSVGGGAGYEQYF. The CDR3 region has the DNA TGTGCCAGCAGCGTAGGCGGCGGGGCAGGCTACGAGCAGTACTTC.

This chain uses TRBV19 with TRBJ2-2; TRBD2 matches at 9 bases. The CDR3 has 16 amino acids. Germline V lookup: CDR1 LNHDA, CDR2 SQIVND (reference sequence). The V gene end was trimmed by 7 bases and the J gene end by 7 bases; junction bases not matched to a gene: 13. The CDR3: CASIRVGGRGFGELFF. CDR3 DNA sequence: TGTGCCAGTATCCGTGTTGGCGGGAGGGGTTTCGGGGAGCTGTTTTTT.

This clone came up once. The V gene is TRBV14, the J gene TRBJ2-2, with TRBD1 identical over 10 bases. Trimming took 4 bases from V and 1 from J; bases not matched to a gene: 3. The CDR3 is made up of 16 amino acids. Germline values: CDR1 SGHDN, CDR2 FVKESK. The CDR3 here is CASSRDRGLNTGELFF. CDR3 nucleotides: TGTGCCAGCAGCCGTGACAGGGGGCTGAACACCGGGGAGCTGTTTTTT.

The chain carries TRBV28 and TRBJ1-1, with 9 positions matching TRBD1. The V segment lost 5 bases and the J segment 1 base; nucleotides outside the gene matches: 5. CDR1 and CDR2 from the germline V gene are MDHEN and SYDVKM. The CDR3 consists of 15 residues. The CDR3 is CASSLPGQGNTEAFF. The CDR3 nucleotides read TGTGCCAGCAGTCTACCGGGACAGGGGAACACTGAAGCTTTCTTT. The whole variable domain, remainder taken from reference TRBV28 and TRBJ1-1, is DVKVTQSSRYLVKRTGEKVFLECVQDMDHENMFWYRQDPGLGLRLIYFSYDVKMKEKGDIPEGYSVSREKKERFSLILESASTNQTSMYLCASSLPGQGNTEAFFGQGTRLTVV.

The rearrangement links TRBV4-1 to TRBJ2-2, with 10 nucleotides matching TRBD2. V shed 6 bases and J 5 bases; nucleotides not matched to a gene: 9. The length of the CDR3 is 16 residues. CDR1 and CDR2 (germline): MGHRA, YSYEKL. The CDR3 sequence: CASRGGLARRTGELFF. For the CDR3, the DNA is TGCGCCAGCAGGGGGGGACTAGCGAGGCGTACCGGGGAGCTGTTTTTT.

The V and J genes are TRBV6-2 or TRBV6-3 and TRBJ2-3; D tentatively reads TRBD1 or TRBD2 (5 bases each). The CDR3 has 14 residues. From germline, CDR1 is MNHEY and CDR2 SVGEGT. V dropped 2 bases and J dropped 1 base, with 7 bases sitting between them. CDR3 in DNA: TGTGCCAGCAGTTACGGGACGGGCACAGATACGCAGTATTTT. This codes for CASSYGTGTDTQYF.

This chain uses TRBV4-2 with TRBJ1-4; a weak D match, TRBD1 (5 bases). This CDR3 has 12 amino acids. V dropped 6 bases and J dropped 11 bases, with 13 bases sitting between them. Germline assignment: CDR1 LGHNA and CDR2 YNFKEQ. CDR3 amino acids: CASSHWGEKLFF. The CDR3 nucleotides are TGTGCCAGCAGTCACTGGGGGGAGAAACTGTTTTTT.

This chain joins TRBV3-1 (or the pseudogene TRBV3-2) and TRBJ2-7, with 7 nucleotides matching TRBD2. The V gene's germline CDR1 is LGHDT and CDR2 YNNKEL (reference sequence). The V segment lost 6 bases and the J segment 0 bases; nucleotides outside the gene matches: 5. This CDR3 spans 14 amino acids. The CDR3 loop is CASSQRDASYEQYF. DNA of the CDR3: TGTGCCAGCAGTCAGCGGGACGCCTCCTACGAGCAGTACTTC.

The chain recombines TRBV9 with TRBJ2-2; D is undetermined. Trimming removed 0 bases from V and 6 bases from J, with 9 bases in between. The CDR3 extends over 14 amino acids. Per the germline V gene, CDR1 is SGDLS and CDR2 is YYNGEE. The CDR3 region is CASSVDYDPGELFF. CDR3 DNA sequence: TGTGCCAGCAGCGTAGATTACGACCCCGGGGAGCTGTTTTTT.

The rearrangement uses TRBV6-1 and TRBJ1-5, with D unclear. The CDR3 runs to 14 residues. Per the germline V gene, CDR1 is MNHNS and CDR2 is SASEGT. Trimming shortened V by 1 base and J by 0 bases, and 4 bases separated the two germline ends. DNA for the CDR3: TGTGCCAGCAGTGAAGTCAGTAGCAATCAGCCCCAGCATTTT. Protein: CASSEVSSNQPQHF.

The chain links TRBV28 to TRBJ1-1; D is unresolved. With 2 bases removed from V and 3 bases from J, the gap between germline ends came to 7 bases. The CDR3 loop spans 13 amino acids. Germline V gene sequence: CDR1 MDHEN, CDR2 SYDVKM. The CDR3 nucleotides read TGTGCCAGCAGTTTACGGTCGGACACTGAAGCTTTCTTT. Its protein product is CASSLRSDTEAFF.

The chain couples TRBV24-1 to TRBJ1-2; 9 bases agree with TRBD1. CDR1 KGHDR and CDR2 SFDVKD come from the germline V gene. After removal of 6 bases from V and 3 bases from J, the junction contained 10 bases not matched to a gene. There are 16 residues in the CDR3. The chain's CDR3 is CATSPTPGQGDYGYTF. The DNA of the CDR3 is TGTGCCACCAGTCCCACCCCGGGACAGGGAGACTATGGCTACACCTTC.

The chain couples TRBV7-2 to TRBJ2-5, with TRBD2 matching over 7 bases. CDR3 length: 15 amino acids. The germline V gene has CDR1 SGHTA and CDR2 FQGNSA. The J segment lost 1 base and the V segment lost 4 bases, leaving 6 bases of the junction unmatched. This chain's CDR3 is CASSSSRLAQETQYF. DNA for the CDR3: TGTGCCAGCAGCTCCTCTAGACTAGCCCAAGAGACCCAGTACTTC.

The chain's CDR3 is CATSVRGQNNEQFF. The CDR3 DNA is TGTGCCACCAGCGTCCGGGGACAGAACAATGAGCAGTTCTTC. The genes are TRBV15 and TRBJ2-1, with 7 bases identical to TRBD1. The CDR3 has 14 residues. Germline V gives CDR1 LNHNV, CDR2 YYDKDF (reference sequence). Trimming removed 5 bases from V and 5 bases from J; junction bases left unmatched: 6.

This chain joins TRBV7-8 and TRBJ2-5; TRBD2 aligns across 9 bases. With V trimmed by 3 bases and J by 2 bases, 7 bases remained unmatched. Germline V gives CDR1 SGHVS, CDR2 FQNEAQ. This CDR3 is 16 amino acids long. The CDR3 DNA reads as TGTGCCAGCAGCTTTGGACCGGGACTAGCTCAAGAGACCCAGTACTTC. It yields the protein CASSFGPGLAQETQYF.

The chain uses TRBV3-1 (or the pseudogene TRBV3-2) and TRBJ2-5, with 7 bases aligning to TRBD2. The V gene end was trimmed by 4 bases and the J gene end by 0 bases; junction bases not matched to a gene: 8. Germline loops: CDR1 LGHDT, CDR2 YNNKEL (reference sequence). This CDR3 is built from 16 residues. This CDR3 reads CASSPPGGGHQETQYF. The CDR3, as DNA: TGTGCCAGCAGCCCCCCGGGCGGGGGACACCAAGAGACCCAGTACTTC.

V and J are TRBV7-2 and TRBJ2-5, with no clear D. Germline assignment: CDR1 SGHTA and CDR2 FQGNSA. Trimming removed 5 bases at V and 3 bases at J, with 10 bases between. This CDR3 contains 13 residues. CDR3 in amino acids: CASSRALEETQYF. The CDR3 nucleotides read TGTGCCAGCAGCAGGGCCCTGGAAGAGACCCAGTACTTC.

The chain recombines TRBV6-2 or TRBV6-3 with TRBJ2-7, with 9 bases identical to TRBD2. The germline CDR1 and CDR2 sequences are MNHEY and SVGEGT. The CDR3 has 16 amino acids. J was trimmed by 2 bases and V by 5 bases; bases with no gene match: 10. CDR3 nucleotide sequence: TGTGCCAGCAGTAGTTATGCGGGGGGGAAGACCTACGAGCAGTACTTC. This gives the protein CASSSYAGGKTYEQYF.

This clone was detected only once. The rearrangement joins TRBV11-1 to TRBJ2-5; a weak D match, TRBD2 (6 bases). Looked up from germline, CDR1 is SGHAT and CDR2 is FQDESV (reference sequence). The CDR3 is made up of 16 amino acids. Between the trimmed V and J ends, which lost 0 bases and 1 base, there was a span of 12 bases. This CDR3 reads CASSLAGTAFQETQYF. The CDR3 bases are TGTGCCAGCAGCTTAGCCGGGACTGCTTTCCAAGAGACCCAGTACTTC. Supplemented by reference TRBV11-1 and TRBJ2-5, the full variable domain reads EAEVAQSPRYKITEKSQAVAFWCDPISGHATLYWYRQILGQGPELLVQFQDESVVDDSQLPKDRFSAERLKGVDSTLKIQPAELGDSAMYLCASSLAGTAFQETQYFGPGTRLLVL.

The chain links TRBV19 to TRBJ2-1; D gene unclear. The CDR3 extends over 14 amino acids. Germline loops: CDR1 LNHDA, CDR2 SQIVND (reference sequence). V was shortened by 1 base and J by 9 bases, with 13 bases between the two germline ends. CDR3 region: CASSIARGGGEQFF. CDR3 nucleotides: TGTGCCAGTAGTATAGCACGCGGCGGCGGTGAGCAGTTCTTC. Filled out from reference TRBV19 and TRBJ2-1, the complete variable domain reads DGGITQSPKYLFRKEGQNVTLSCEQNLNHDAMYWYRQDPGQGLRLIYYSQIVNDFQKGDIAEGYSVSREKKESFPLTVTSAQKNPTAFYLCASSIARGGGEQFFGPGTRLTVL.

V usage is TRBV12-3 or TRBV12-4 and J usage is TRBJ2-2; D is ambiguous. Trimming pared 10 bases from V and 3 bases from J, leaving 6 bases between. This CDR3 is 11 amino acids long. The CDR3 sequence is CATSDTGELFF. CDR3 DNA: TGTGCCACAAGCGACACCGGGGAGCTGTTTTTT.

The chain recombines TRBV6-5 with TRBJ2-2; 10 nucleotides agree with TRBD2. Unmatched junction bases numbered 2, after V lost 6 bases and J lost 4 bases. The germline CDR1 and CDR2 sequences are MNHEY and SVGAGI. The CDR3 runs 14 residues. This CDR3 is CASRWTSGTGELFF. Written as DNA, the CDR3 is TGTGCCAGCAGGTGGACTAGCGGCACCGGGGAGCTGTTTTTT.

This clone was detected a few times. CDR3 region: CASSSGASGGAPEQYF. DNA of the CDR3: TGCGCCAGCAGCTCTGGAGCTAGCGGGGGGGCCCCCGAGCAGTACTTC. The rearrangement joins TRBV5-1 to TRBJ2-7, with 12 bases that match TRBD2. The CDR3 is 16 amino acids. From germline, CDR1 is SGHRS and CDR2 YFSETQ. V trimming: 3 bases; J trimming: 6 bases; junction bases outside the gene matches: 10.

J is TRBJ1-1 and V is TRBV2; D is possibly TRBD1 (6 bases). Germline loops: CDR1 SNHLY, CDR2 FYNNEI. V lost 7 bases to trimming and J lost 0 bases, with 9 bases between them. The CDR3 sequence is 13 residues long. CDR3 sequence reads: CASIQGMNTEAFF. CDR3 sequence (DNA): TGTGCCAGCATACAGGGTATGAACACTGAAGCTTTCTTT.

In nucleotides, the CDR3 is TGTGCCAGCAGCTCCTGGACAGGGGGCATAGTACCCCAAGAGACCCAGTACTTC. Residues: CASSSWTGGIVPQETQYF. The gene calls are TRBV13 and TRBJ2-5, with TRBD1 matching 11 bases. The CDR3 extends over 18 amino acids. V shed 4 bases, J shed 1 base, and the junction held 11 bases outside the gene matches. The germline gives CDR1 PRHDT, CDR2 FYEKMQ (reference sequence). Full variable domain (rest looked up from reference TRBV13 and TRBJ2-5): AAGVIQSPRHLIKEKRETATLKCYPIPRHDTVYWYQQGPGQDPQFLISFYEKMQSDKGSIPDRFSAQQFSDYHSELNMSSLELGDSALYFCASSSWTGGIVPQETQYFGPGTRLLVL.

CDR3 loop: CASSSYRGSYTIYF. Written as DNA, the CDR3 is TGTGCCAGCAGCTCGTACAGGGGCAGTTACACCATATATTTT. The chain links TRBV7-2 to TRBJ1-3, with TRBD1 matching over 7 bases. This CDR3 is 14 amino acids long. Germline V CDR1 and CDR2: SGHTA, FQGNSA. The junction had 8 bases not matched to a gene; V was cut back by 4 bases and J by 8 bases.

This clone was found once. The rearrangement uses TRBV7-9 and TRBJ2-1; 13 bases agree with TRBD2. CDR1 is SEHNR and CDR2 is FQNEAQ in the germline V gene (reference sequence). V was pared by 5 bases and J by 7 bases, with 11 bases of the junction left unmatched. The CDR3 length is 17 residues. The CDR3 region is CASSPRGLAGVWNEQFF. CDR3 DNA sequence: TGTGCCAGCAGCCCTAGAGGACTAGCGGGAGTCTGGAATGAGCAGTTCTTC.

This clone was observed a handful of times. The chain has TRBV4-3 and TRBJ2-5; D assignment may be TRBD1 or TRBD2 (6 bases each). V lost 0 bases and J lost 0, with 11 bases in between. Germline CDR1 LGHNA, CDR2 YSLEER. This CDR3 comprises 16 residues. The CDR3 DNA follows: TGCGCCAGCAGCCAAGATCTGAGGGGGGACCAAGAGACCCAGTACTTC. This translates into CASSQDLRGDQETQYF.

CDR3 DNA: TGTGCCAGCTCACCGTTGGGCGGCGCAGGAGATACGCAGTATTTT. Its protein is CASSPLGGAGDTQYF. The gene calls are TRBV18 and TRBJ2-3, with no clear D. Trimming shortened V by 3 bases and J by 5 bases, and 15 bases separated the two germline ends. The germline V gene encodes CDR1 KGHSH and CDR2 LQKENI. The CDR3 length is 15 residues.

This sequence joins TRBV6-5 and TRBJ2-1; D not resolved. The V gene's germline CDR1 is MNHEY and CDR2 SVGAGI. The V end lost 6 bases, the J end lost 4 bases, and 4 bases lay between the germline ends. The CDR3 covers 11 residues. CDR3 protein: CASRTYNEQFF. Written as DNA, the CDR3 is TGTGCCAGCAGGACATACAATGAGCAGTTCTTC.